Listed here are 8 T cell receptor beta chains from one sample, sequenced in a study of OX40 agonist ivuxolimab in advanced cancers. Sequencing was performed with immunoSEQ multiplex PCR; in TCRdb, only in-frame clones are kept and a portion is missing. The data hold about 69,000 clones, with more than 80% observed a single time. The starting material was CD4+ or CD8+ T cells sorted from blood, obtained in a trial of the OX40 agonist ivuxolimab. The receptor set was obtained from an adult with an advanced solid tumor such as melanoma, head and neck, liver or kidney cancer.

This chain links TRBV30 with TRBJ2-1; D possibly corresponds to TRBD2 (5 bases). The CDR3 length is 12 residues. V was pared by 3 bases and J by 8 bases, with 11 bases between. CDR1 and CDR2 (germline): GTSNPN, SVGIG (reference sequence). As DNA, the CDR3 is TGTGCCTGGAGCGGACTCTTGGATGAGCAGTTCTTC. This sequence encodes CAWSGLLDEQFF.

J is TRBJ2-1 and V is TRBV19; D gene ambiguous. The CDR3 sequence is 14 residues long. Trimming removed 5 bases at V and 0 bases at J, with 8 bases between. Germline assignment: CDR1 LNHDA and CDR2 SQIVND (reference sequence). CDR3 DNA sequence: TGTGCCAGTAGTGTTTCTTCCTCCTACAATGAGCAGTTCTTC. It yields the protein CASSVSSSYNEQFF.

This chain joins TRBV6-5 and TRBJ2-1; D uncertain. The V end was cut by 6 bases, the J end by 6 bases, with 15 bases between. This CDR3 spans 14 amino acids. Germline CDR1 reads MNHEY; CDR2 reads SVGAGI. CDR3 loop: CASSLTGLTNEQFF. The CDR3 DNA follows: TGTGCCAGCAGCTTAACCGGCTTAACCAATGAGCAGTTCTTC.

This chain uses TRBV6-6 with TRBJ2-7; 12 bases agree with TRBD1. The V gene end was trimmed by 6 bases and the J gene end by 6 bases; junction bases not matched to a gene: 9. The CDR3 has 15 amino acids. Germline V gene lookup returns CDR1 MNHNY and CDR2 SVGAGI (reference sequence). The CDR3 DNA reads as TGTGCCAGCAGCCCCGGGACAGGGGGCTTCTTCGAGCAGTACTTC. Encoded protein: CASSPGTGGFFEQYF.

V usage is TRBV7-2 and J usage is TRBJ2-1; 12 bases agree with TRBD2. CDR1 and CDR2 (germline): SGHTA, FQGNSA. CDR3 length: 14 amino acids. V gave up 8 bases and J gave up 5 bases; unmatched junction bases: 4. The CDR3 sequence is CASELAGGHNEQFF. In DNA form, the CDR3 reads TGTGCCAGCGAGCTAGCGGGGGGGCACAATGAGCAGTTCTTC.

This clone was observed once. DNA for the CDR3: TGTGCCAGCAGCTTGAGGGGGTTCTACAATGAGCAGTTCTTC. Amino acid sequence: CASSLRGFYNEQFF. The V gene is TRBV5-8, the J gene TRBJ2-1, with D possibly being TRBD1 (6 bases). CDR1 and CDR2 from the germline V gene are SGHTS and YDEGEE. Trimming shortened V by 1 base and J by 3 bases, and 8 bases separated the two germline ends. The length of the CDR3 is 14 residues.

The V call is TRBV7-8, the J call TRBJ2-7; D gene unclear. The V gene lost 7 bases and the J gene lost 5 bases, with 15 bases spanning the gap. Per germline, CDR1 SGHVS and CDR2 FQNEAQ. The CDR3 is made up of 13 amino acids. In DNA, the CDR3 is TGTGCCAGCAACCCAGTGGGTAGCAACGAGCAGTACTTC. It translates to CASNPVGSNEQYF.

The chain recombines TRBV29-1 with TRBJ1-1; no clear D gene. The CDR3 extends over 12 amino acids. Per germline, CDR1 SQVTM and CDR2 ANQGSEA. V lost 5 bases and J lost 0, with 7 bases in between. CDR3 in DNA: TGCAGCGTTCCGACCTTGAACACTGAAGCTTTCTTT. Translating it yields CSVPTLNTEAFF.